These T cell receptor beta chains were read from a single sample in a study of metastatic and nonmetastatic thyroid tumors. TCRdb reassembled clones from the PCR reads with MiXCR. This repertoire shows approximately 82,000 clones, around 13% found once; its top ten account for approximately 10%. Sequences were obtained from tumor tissue. The receptors were gathered from a female donor with papillary thyroid cancer or a benign thyroid nodule (not recorded which). Some clones in this sample may be carry-over from other donors' samples. CDR3s include the opening cysteine and the closing phenylalanine or tryptophan. D genes are given only for firm matches. Some rows mark clone size as missing; the rest say once, few, many or name a class of expanded clone.

clone size	J gene	D gene	V gene	CDR3 protein	CDR3 DNA
many	TRBJ2-7	NA	TRBV30	CAWTGEQYF	TGTGCCTGGACGGGCGAGCAGTACTTC
NA	TRBJ2-7	NA	TRBV19	CASSRGRQGEYEQYF	TGTGCCAGTAGTCGGGGCCGTCAGGGTGAGTACGAGCAGTACTTC
many	TRBJ1-4	TRBD1	TRBV6-1	CASTKPGGGEKLFF	TGTGCCAGCACCAAGCCAGGGGGCGGTGAAAAACTGTTTTTT
NA	TRBJ1-2	NA	TRBV4-2	CASRMTPSSYRGQGYGYTF	TGTGCCAGCAGGATGACCCCCTCCTCGTACCGGGGGCAAGGCTATGGCTACACCTTC
many	TRBJ2-2	TRBD1	TRBV30	CAWSAQDRAAGELFF	TGTGCCTGGAGTGCCCAGGACAGGGCGGCCGGGGAGCTGTTTTTT
many	TRBJ2-2	NA	TRBV3-1	CASSQRTGELFF	TGTGCCAGCAGCCAAAGAACCGGGGAGCTGTTTTTT
many	TRBJ2-5	NA	TRBV5-1	CASSSSGTGETQYF	TGCGCCAGCAGCTCGAGCGGGACAGGAGAGACCCAGTACTTC
many	TRBJ1-3	NA	TRBV3-1	CASSQEMLNTIYF	TGTGCCAGCAGCCAAGAAATGTTAAACACCATATATTTT
NA	TRBJ1-5	NA	TRBV2	CASSEELPGKNLYSNQPQHF	TGTGCCAGCAGTGAAGAGCTTCCGGGGAAGAACCTTTATAGCAATCAGCCCCAGCATTTT
NA	TRBJ2-7	TRBD2	TRBV27	CASSVWGAGLYEQYF	TGTGCCAGCAGTGTGTGGGGAGCGGGGCTCTACGAGCAGTACTTC
many	TRBJ1-1	NA	TRBV9	CASSVAGTTEAFF	TGTGCCAGCAGCGTAGCTGGGACCACTGAAGCTTTCTTT
many	TRBJ2-3	TRBD2	TRBV28	CASSLVAGPNPDTQYF	TGTGCCAGCAGCCTTGTAGCGGGCCCGAATCCAGATACGCAGTATTTT
many	TRBJ2-1	TRBD2	TRBV28	CASSTSGSAYNEQFF	TGTGCCAGCAGTACTAGCGGGAGCGCCTACAATGAGCAGTTCTTC
few	TRBJ1-4	TRBD1	TRBV7-3	CASSLRTGEYEKLFF	TGTGCCAGCAGCTTACGGACAGGGGAATATGAAAAACTGTTTTTT
many	TRBJ1-3	NA	TRBV2	CASSGGPETPGNTIYF	TGTGCCAGCAGTGGGGGACCCGAGACACCTGGAAACACCATATATTTT
many	TRBJ2-3	TRBD2	TRBV11-1	CASSLSLAVSTDTQYF	TGTGCCAGCAGCTTAAGCCTAGCGGTTAGCACAGATACGCAGTATTTT
many	TRBJ1-4	TRBD1	TRBV11-3	CASSADRASNEKLFF	TGTGCCAGCAGCGCCGACAGGGCATCTAATGAAAAACTGTTTTTT
many	TRBJ2-7	NA	TRBV9	CASSQQNSYEQYF	TGTGCCAGCAGCCAACAGAACTCCTACGAGCAGTACTTC
many	TRBJ2-7	NA	TRBV7-9	CASSFGPYEQYF	TGTGCCAGCAGCTTTGGCCCCTACGAGCAGTACTTC
NA	TRBJ2-7	TRBD1	TRBV20-1	CSAMARGQVEQYF	TGCAGTGCTATGGCCAGGGGGCAGGTCGAGCAGTACTTC
many	TRBJ2-1	NA	TRBV18	CASSRGDEQFF	TGTGCCAGCTCACGAGGGGATGAGCAGTTCTTC
NA	TRBJ2-2	TRBD2	TRBV12-5	CASVPGLAGAGGTVELFF	TGTGCTAGTGTTCCGGGACTAGCGGGAGCCGGGGGAACCGTGGAGCTGTTTTTT
many	TRBJ2-1	TRBD1	TRBV9	CASSVDPGTGLYNEQFF	TGTGCCAGCAGCGTAGATCCCGGGACAGGGCTCTACAATGAGCAGTTCTTC
many	TRBJ2-2	NA	TRBV11-3	CASSLGVWDTGELFF	TGTGCCAGCAGCTTGGGAGTTTGGGACACCGGGGAGCTGTTTTTT
NA	TRBJ1-1	NA	TRBV2	CASSEQGHEAFF	TGTGCCAGCAGCGAACAGGGACATGAAGCTTTCTTT
many	TRBJ1-5	NA	TRBV4-1	CASSQRRGQPQHF	TGCGCCAGCAGCCAACGCCGCGGTCAGCCCCAGCATTTT
many	TRBJ1-4	NA	TRBV5-6	CASSGRTVYEKLFF	TGTGCCAGCAGCGGGCGGACAGTGTATGAAAAACTGTTTTTT
NA	TRBJ1-3	NA	TRBV18	CASSPAQGSLSGNTIYF	TGTGCCAGCTCACCGGCTCAGGGGTCGCTCTCTGGAAACACCATATATTTT
many	TRBJ2-3	TRBD1	TRBV6-5	CASSYAGTGYTDTQYF	TGTGCCAGCAGTTACGCCGGGACAGGGTACACAGATACGCAGTATTTT
many	TRBJ1-2	NA	TRBV6-1	CASREYMGRTVSVYGYTF	TGTGCCAGCAGAGAGTATATGGGCCGGACCGTTAGCGTCTATGGCTACACCTTC
many	TRBJ2-2	NA	TRBV15	CATSMANTGELFF	TGTGCCACCAGCATGGCCAACACCGGGGAGCTGTTTTTT
many	TRBJ2-7	TRBD1	TRBV14	CASTPRGRQQYF	TGTGCCAGCACACCAAGGGGGCGCCAGCAGTACTTC
many	TRBJ1-2	NA	TRBV29-1	CSVEDGRGHYGYTF	TGCAGCGTTGAAGATGGCCGGGGACACTATGGCTACACCTTC
many	TRBJ1-2	NA	TRBV24-1	CATRVYGYTF	TGTGCCACCAGGGTCTATGGCTACACCTTC
NA	TRBJ2-7	TRBD1	TRBV7-9	CASLSGTGNDQYF	TGTGCCAGCCTCTCAGGGACAGGTAACGATCAGTACTTC
many	TRBJ2-3	TRBD2	TRBV7-9	CASSLVQAGGDTQYF	TGTGCCAGCAGCTTAGTTCAGGCGGGAGGTGATACGCAGTATTTT
many	TRBJ2-7	NA	TRBV6-6	CASSYSGVTYEQYF	TGTGCCAGCAGTTACTCCGGCGTTACCTACGAGCAGTACTTC
NA	TRBJ2-5	TRBD2	TRBV11-2	CANSLGRLAGATGETQYF	TGTGCCAACAGCTTAGGAAGACTAGCGGGGGCTACGGGGGAGACCCAGTACTTC
NA	TRBJ2-1	TRBD1	TRBV24-1	CTTSDPFRDSKYNEQFF	TGTACCACCAGTGATCCCTTCCGGGACAGTAAGTACAATGAGCAGTTCTTC
many	TRBJ2-7	TRBD2	TRBV28	CASSFETSGSYEQYF	TGTGCCAGCAGTTTTGAGACTAGCGGGAGTTACGAGCAGTACTTC
many	TRBJ1-4	TRBD1	TRBV28	CASSWGAWDRENEKLFF	TGTGCCAGCAGTTGGGGTGCCTGGGACAGGGAAAATGAAAAACTGTTTTTT
once	TRBJ2-3	NA	TRBV18	CASSPDLTDTQYF	TGTGCCAGCTCACCGGACCTAACAGATACGCAGTATTTT
NA	TRBJ1-2	TRBD1	TRBV18	CASSPGTGAGYTF	TGTGCCAGCTCACCCGGGACAGGGGCAGGCTACACCTTC
few	TRBJ2-5	TRBD1	TRBV6-1	CASRGQQETQYF	TGTGCCAGCAGGGGACAGCAAGAGACCCAGTACTTC
many	TRBJ2-7	NA	TRBV11-3	CASSPLGGARNEQYF	TGTGCCAGCAGTCCCCTGGGGGGGGCAAGGAACGAGCAGTACTTC
many	TRBJ2-1	NA	TRBV5-1	CASTRSSGHNEQFF	TGCGCCAGCACCCGGAGTAGCGGTCACAATGAGCAGTTCTTC
many	TRBJ2-5	TRBD2	TRBV6-1	CASRSEREGPGTQYF	TGTGCCAGCAGATCAGAGCGGGAGGGCCCCGGGACCCAGTACTTC
many	TRBJ1-1	NA	TRBV10-1	CASSVEMNTEAFF	TGCGCCAGCAGTGTAGAAATGAACACTGAAGCTTTCTTT